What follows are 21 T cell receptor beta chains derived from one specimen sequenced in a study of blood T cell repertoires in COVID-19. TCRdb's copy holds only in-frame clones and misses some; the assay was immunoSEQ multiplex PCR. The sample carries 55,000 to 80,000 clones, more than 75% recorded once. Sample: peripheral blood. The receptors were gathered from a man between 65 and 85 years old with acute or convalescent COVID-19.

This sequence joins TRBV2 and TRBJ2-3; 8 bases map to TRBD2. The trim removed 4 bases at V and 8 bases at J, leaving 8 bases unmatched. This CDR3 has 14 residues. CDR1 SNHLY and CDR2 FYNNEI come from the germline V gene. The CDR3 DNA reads TGTGCCAGCAGTGTTGGACTAGCAGGAGGTACGCAGTATTTT. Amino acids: CASSVGLAGGTQYF. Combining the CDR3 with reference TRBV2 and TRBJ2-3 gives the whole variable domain EPEVTQTPSHQVTQMGQEVILRCVPISNHLYFYWYRQILGQKVEFLVSFYNNEISEKSEIFDDQFSVERPDGSNFTLKIRSTKLEDSAMYFCASSVGLAGGTQYFGPGTRLTVL.

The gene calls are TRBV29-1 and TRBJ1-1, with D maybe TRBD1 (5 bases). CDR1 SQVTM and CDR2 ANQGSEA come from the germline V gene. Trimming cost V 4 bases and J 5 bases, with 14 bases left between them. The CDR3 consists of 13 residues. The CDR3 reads CSVVGSRGTEAFF. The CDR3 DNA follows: TGCAGCGTTGTAGGGTCCCGGGGGACTGAAGCTTTCTTT.

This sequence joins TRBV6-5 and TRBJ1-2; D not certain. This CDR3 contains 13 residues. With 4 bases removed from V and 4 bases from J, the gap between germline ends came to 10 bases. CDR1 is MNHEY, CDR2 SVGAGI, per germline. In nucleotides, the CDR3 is TGTGCCAGCAGTTCCACGCTAACCTATGGCTACACCTTC. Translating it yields CASSSTLTYGYTF.

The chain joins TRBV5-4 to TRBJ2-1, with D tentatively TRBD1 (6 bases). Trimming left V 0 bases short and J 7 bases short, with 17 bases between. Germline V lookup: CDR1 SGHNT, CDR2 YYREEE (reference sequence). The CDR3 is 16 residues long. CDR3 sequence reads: CASSLVGAAGLNEQFF. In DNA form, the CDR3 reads TGTGCCAGCAGCTTGGTGGGGGCCGCCGGGTTAAATGAGCAGTTCTTC.

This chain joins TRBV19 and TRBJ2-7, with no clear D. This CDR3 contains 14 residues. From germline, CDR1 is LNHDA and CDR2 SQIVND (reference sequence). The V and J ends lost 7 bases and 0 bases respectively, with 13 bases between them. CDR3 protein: CASNRERSSYEQYF. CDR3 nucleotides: TGTGCCAGTAACAGAGAACGAAGCTCCTACGAGCAGTACTTC.

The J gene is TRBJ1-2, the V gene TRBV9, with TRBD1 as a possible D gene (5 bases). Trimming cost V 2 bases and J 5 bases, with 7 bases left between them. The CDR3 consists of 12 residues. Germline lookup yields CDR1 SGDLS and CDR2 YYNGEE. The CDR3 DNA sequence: TGTGCCAGCAGCGTGTCAGGGTATGGCTACACCTTC. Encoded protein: CASSVSGYGYTF.

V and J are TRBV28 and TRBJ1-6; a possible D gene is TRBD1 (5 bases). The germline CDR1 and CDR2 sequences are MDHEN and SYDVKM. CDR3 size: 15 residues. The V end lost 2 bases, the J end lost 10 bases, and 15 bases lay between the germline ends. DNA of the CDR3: TGTGCCAGCAGTTTAGATGGGGCAGGGTCGTCACCCCTCCACTTT. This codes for CASSLDGAGSSPLHF.

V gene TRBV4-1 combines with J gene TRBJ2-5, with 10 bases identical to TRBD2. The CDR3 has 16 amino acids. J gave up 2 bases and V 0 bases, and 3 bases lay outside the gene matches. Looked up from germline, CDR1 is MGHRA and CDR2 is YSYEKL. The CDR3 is CASSQDPAGGQETQYF. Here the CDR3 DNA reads TGCGCCAGCAGCCAAGATCCAGCGGGAGGGCAAGAGACCCAGTACTTC.

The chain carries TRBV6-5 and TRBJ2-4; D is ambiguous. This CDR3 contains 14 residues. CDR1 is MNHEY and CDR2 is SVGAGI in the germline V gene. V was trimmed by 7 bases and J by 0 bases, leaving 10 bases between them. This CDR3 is CASIGLIAKNIQYF. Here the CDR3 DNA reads TGTGCCAGCATCGGGTTAATAGCCAAAAACATTCAGTACTTC.

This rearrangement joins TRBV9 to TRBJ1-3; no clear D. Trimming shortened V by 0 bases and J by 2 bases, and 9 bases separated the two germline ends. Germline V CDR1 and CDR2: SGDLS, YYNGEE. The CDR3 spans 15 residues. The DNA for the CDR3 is TGTGCCAGCAGCGTAGGAGGTTCGGCTGGAAACACCATATATTTT. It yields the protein CASSVGGSAGNTIYF. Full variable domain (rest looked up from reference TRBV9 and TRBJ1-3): DSGVTQTPKHLITATGQRVTLRCSPRSGDLSVYWYQQSLDQGLQFLIQYYNGEERAKGNILERFSAQQFPDLHSELNLSSLELGDSALYFCASSVGGSAGNTIYFGEGSWLTVV.

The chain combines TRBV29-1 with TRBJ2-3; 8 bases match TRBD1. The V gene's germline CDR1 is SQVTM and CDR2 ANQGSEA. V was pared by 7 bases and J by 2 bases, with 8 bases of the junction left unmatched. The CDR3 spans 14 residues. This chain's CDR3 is CSAIRDRITDTQYF. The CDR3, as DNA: TGCAGCGCAATACGGGACAGGATCACAGATACGCAGTATTTT.

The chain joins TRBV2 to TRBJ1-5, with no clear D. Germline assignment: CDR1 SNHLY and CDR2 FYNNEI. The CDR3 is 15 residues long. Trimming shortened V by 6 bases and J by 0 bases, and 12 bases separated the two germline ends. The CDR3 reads CASSADGYSNQPQHF. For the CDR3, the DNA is TGTGCCAGCAGCGCCGACGGGTATAGCAATCAGCCCCAGCATTTT.

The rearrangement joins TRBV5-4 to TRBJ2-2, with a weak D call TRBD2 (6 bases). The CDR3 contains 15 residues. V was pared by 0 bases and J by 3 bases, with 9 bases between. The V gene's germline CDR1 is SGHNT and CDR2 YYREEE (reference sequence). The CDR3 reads CASSLGAGHTGELFF. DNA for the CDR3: TGTGCCAGCAGCTTGGGGGCGGGGCACACCGGGGAGCTGTTTTTT.

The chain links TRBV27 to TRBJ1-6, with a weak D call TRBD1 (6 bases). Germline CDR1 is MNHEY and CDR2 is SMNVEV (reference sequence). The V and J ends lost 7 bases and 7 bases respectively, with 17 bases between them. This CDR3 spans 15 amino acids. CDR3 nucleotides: TGTGCCAGCAAGGGGTTTACAGGGATCAATTCACCCCTCCACTTT. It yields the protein CASKGFTGINSPLHF.

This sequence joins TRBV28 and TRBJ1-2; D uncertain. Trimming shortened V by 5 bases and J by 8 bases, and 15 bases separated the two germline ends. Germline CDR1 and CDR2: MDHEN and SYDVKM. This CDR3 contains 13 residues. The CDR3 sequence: CASSGPPGKGYTF. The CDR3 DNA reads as TGTGCCAGCAGTGGCCCTCCGGGGAAGGGCTACACCTTC.

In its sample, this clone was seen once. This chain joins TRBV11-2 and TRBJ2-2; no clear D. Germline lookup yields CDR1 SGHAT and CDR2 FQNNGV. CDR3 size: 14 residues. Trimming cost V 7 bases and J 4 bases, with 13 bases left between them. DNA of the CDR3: TGTGCCAGCACCTTGCGAGAGCTCACCGGGGAGCTGTTTTTT. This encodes CASTLRELTGELFF.

CDR3 nucleotide sequence: TGTGCCAGTAAGTCCCTGGCGGGAGGAGGCAATGAGCAGTTCTTC. Encoded protein: CASKSLAGGGNEQFF. This chain connects TRBV19 to TRBJ2-1; TRBD2 matches at 8 bases. The V gene end was trimmed by 7 bases and the J gene end by 6 bases; junction bases not matched to a gene: 11. Germline CDR1 LNHDA, CDR2 SQIVND (reference sequence). The CDR3 has 15 amino acids.

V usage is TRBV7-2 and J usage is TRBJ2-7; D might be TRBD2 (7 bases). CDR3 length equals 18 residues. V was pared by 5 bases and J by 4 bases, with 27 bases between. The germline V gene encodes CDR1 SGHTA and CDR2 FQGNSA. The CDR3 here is CASSPGGQGRKLEYEQYF. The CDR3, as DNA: TGTGCCAGCAGCCCCGGGGGGCAGGGAAGGAAGTTGGAGTACGAGCAGTACTTC.

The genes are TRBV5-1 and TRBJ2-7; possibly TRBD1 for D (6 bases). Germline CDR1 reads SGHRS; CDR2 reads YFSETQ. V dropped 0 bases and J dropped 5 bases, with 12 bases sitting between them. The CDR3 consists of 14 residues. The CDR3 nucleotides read TGCGCCAGCAGCTTGGCCGCAGGGGTCAACGAGCAGTACTTC. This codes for CASSLAAGVNEQYF.

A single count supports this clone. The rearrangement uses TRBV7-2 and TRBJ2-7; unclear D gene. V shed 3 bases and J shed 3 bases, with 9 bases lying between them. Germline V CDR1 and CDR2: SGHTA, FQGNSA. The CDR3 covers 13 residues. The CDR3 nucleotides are TGTGCCAGCAGCTTCAAGACGGGCTACGAGCAGTACTTC. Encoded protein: CASSFKTGYEQYF.

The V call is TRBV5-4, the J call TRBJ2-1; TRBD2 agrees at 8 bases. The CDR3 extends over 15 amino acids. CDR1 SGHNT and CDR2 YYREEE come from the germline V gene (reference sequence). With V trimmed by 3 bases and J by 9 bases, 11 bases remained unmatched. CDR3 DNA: TGTGCCAGCAGCTCGCCGGGACTAGATAGGGTTGAGCAGTTCTTC. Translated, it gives CASSSPGLDRVEQFF.